There are many counts of the clone carrying this T cell receptor beta chain. Its antigen is undetermined. The data were obtained in a study of T cell repertoires in cytomegalovirus infection. CDR3 size: 13 residues. CDR1 and CDR2 (germline): SEHNR, FQNEAQ (reference sequence). The V gene end was trimmed by 5 bases and the J gene end by 7 bases; junction bases not matched to a gene: 7. Study-level findings and limits: Public TCR beta family frequency separated CMV-and-HLA carriers, including in an independent cohort. HLA-C-restricted CMV clonotypes gave the most frequent clonotype in two of eight donors.

Via MiXCR, TCRdb re-called the reads, giving one row per CDR3 protein. The repertoire holds about 530,000 distinct CDR3 sequences, with 26% as singletons. The sample consisted of PBMCs. The TCR sequence derives from a human donor in good health (CMV status not recorded). Some clones in this sample may be carry-over from other donors' samples. This rearrangement joins TRBV7-9 to TRBJ2-5, with 7 positions matching TRBD1. DNA of the CDR3: TGTGCCAGCAGCGAAGACAGGGCGGGGACCCAGTACTTC. This codes for CASSEDRAGTQYF.